Below, 26 T cell receptor beta chains from the same sample are listed, as sequenced in a study of blood T cell repertoires in COVID-19. Profiled with immunoSEQ multiplex PCR; TCRdb holds only in-frame clones, not every one. The data hold some 300,000 clones, with roughly 89% observed a single time. Sequencing used peripheral blood. The source is a middle-aged woman with COVID-19, enrolled during active disease.

V usage is TRBV5-1 and J usage is TRBJ2-1; 10 bases fit TRBD2. Losses at the gene ends were 2 bases for V and 10 bases for J; bases not matched to a gene: 12. The CDR3 is made up of 16 amino acids. Germline V gives CDR1 SGHRS, CDR2 YFSETQ. CDR3 sequence reads: CASSLLSGAGGVEQFF. In DNA, the CDR3 is TGCGCCAGCAGCTTACTTAGCGGAGCGGGGGGGGTGGAGCAGTTCTTC. The variable domain in full, with the rest retrieved from reference TRBV5-1 and TRBJ2-1, is KAGVTQTPRYLIKTRGQQVTLSCSPISGHRSVSWYQQTPGQGLQFLFEYFSETQRNKGNFPGRFSGRQFSNSRSEMNVSTLELGDSALYLCASSLLSGAGGVEQFFGPGTRLTVL.

V usage is TRBV19 and J usage is TRBJ2-7; 12 bases line up with TRBD2. V trimming: 9 bases; J trimming: 7 bases; junction bases outside the gene matches: 7. The CDR3 is made up of 13 amino acids. CDR1 and CDR2 from the germline V gene are LNHDA and SQIVND (reference sequence). The CDR3 region is CASRTSGAGEQYF. As DNA, the CDR3 is TGTGCCAGCCGGACTAGCGGGGCGGGAGAGCAGTACTTC.

The rearrangement joins TRBV5-6 to TRBJ2-5; 9 bases are shared with TRBD2. Looked up from germline, CDR1 is SGHDT and CDR2 is YYEEEE. The trim removed 2 bases at V and 1 base at J, leaving 3 bases unmatched. This CDR3 region has 15 residues. The CDR3 sequence: CASSFPSGAQETQYF. The CDR3 DNA reads as TGTGCCAGCAGCTTCCCTAGCGGGGCCCAAGAGACCCAGTACTTC.

The chain has TRBV4-3 and TRBJ1-5; D is perhaps TRBD1 (5 bases). Germline values: CDR1 LGHNA, CDR2 YSLEER. Deletions cut 0 bases from V and 7 bases from J, with 16 bases between. CDR3 length: 16 amino acids. CDR3 coding DNA: TGCGCCAGCAGCCAAGAAATACCCGGGGCGGGGCAGCCCCAGCATTTT. Encoded protein: CASSQEIPGAGQPQHF.

The chain links TRBV24-1 to TRBJ2-1; 7 positions match TRBD2. Germline CDR1 is KGHDR and CDR2 is SFDVKD. The V and J ends lost 2 bases and 5 bases, in that order; junction bases with no gene match: 14. There are 18 residues in the CDR3. CDR3 DNA: TGTGCCACCAGTGATTCCCAGCGGGACTCCCGAGGCCACAATGAGCAGTTCTTC. It yields the protein CATSDSQRDSRGHNEQFF.

DNA for the CDR3: TGTGCCAGCAGCTTGGGAGTCCTAGGGACCCAGTACTTC. Translated: CASSLGVLGTQYF. The chain combines TRBV5-4 with TRBJ2-5; no clear D gene. Germline V gives CDR1 SGHNT, CDR2 YYREEE (reference sequence). The CDR3 is made up of 13 amino acids. V was shortened by 0 bases and J by 7 bases, with 10 bases between the two germline ends.

The J gene is TRBJ2-2, the V gene TRBV24-1; D not certain. V was trimmed by 7 bases and J by 7 bases, leaving 6 bases between them. Germline-derived CDR1 and CDR2 are KGHDR and SFDVKD. The CDR3 spans 11 residues. The CDR3 DNA reads as TGTGCCACCAGCCGTATCGGGGAGCTGTTTTTT. Translating it yields CATSRIGELFF.

The rearrangement uses TRBV20-1 and TRBJ1-1; a possible D gene is TRBD1 (5 bases). V was trimmed by 3 bases and J by 1 base, leaving 9 bases between them. The germline V gene has CDR1 DFQATT and CDR2 SNEGSKA (reference sequence). CDR3 length: 13 residues. DNA for the CDR3: TGCAGTGCTAGTACAGGATGGAACACTGAAGCTTTCTTT. Translating it yields CSASTGWNTEAFF.

This sequence joins TRBV2 and TRBJ1-5; unclear D gene. The V gene lost 1 base and the J gene lost 4 bases, with 17 bases spanning the gap. Germline lookup yields CDR1 SNHLY and CDR2 FYNNEI. This CDR3 region has 17 residues. This CDR3 reads CASSEGESGLRNQPQHF. For the CDR3, the DNA is TGTGCCAGCAGTGAAGGAGAGTCGGGATTAAGGAATCAGCCCCAGCATTTT.

The gene calls are TRBV9 and TRBJ2-7; a possible D gene is TRBD1 (5 bases). Germline V gives CDR1 SGDLS, CDR2 YYNGEE. V was clipped by 3 bases and J by 2 bases, with 12 bases between them. The CDR3 is 14 residues long. DNA of the CDR3: TGTGCCAGCAGCGCAGGGTCGGTTACCTACGAGCAGTACTTC. It specifies CASSAGSVTYEQYF. Complete variable domain (other parts from reference TRBV9 and TRBJ2-7): DSGVTQTPKHLITATGQRVTLRCSPRSGDLSVYWYQQSLDQGLQFLIQYYNGEERAKGNILERFSAQQFPDLHSELNLSSLELGDSALYFCASSAGSVTYEQYFGPGTRLTVT.

This clone was recorded only once. The J gene is TRBJ1-6, the V gene TRBV6-5, with D tentatively TRBD1 (5 bases). The CDR3 runs 12 residues. The V end was cut by 6 bases, the J end by 11 bases, with 11 bases between. From germline, CDR1 is MNHEY and CDR2 SVGAGI. DNA of the CDR3: TGTGCCAGCAGATCACCAGGGACACCCCTCCACTTT. It encodes CASRSPGTPLHF.

The chain has TRBV30 and TRBJ2-7; 9 bases agree with TRBD1. The CDR3 sequence is 14 residues long. From germline, CDR1 is GTSNPN and CDR2 SVGIG (reference sequence). After removal of 3 bases from V and 5 bases from J, the junction contained 8 bases not matched to a gene. The CDR3 loop reads CAWRVPGQGNEQYF. Written as DNA, the CDR3 is TGTGCCTGGAGAGTCCCGGGACAGGGAAACGAGCAGTACTTC.

This chain connects TRBV19 to TRBJ2-2, with D maybe TRBD1 (6 bases). CDR1 is LNHDA, CDR2 SQIVND, per germline (reference sequence). V was shortened by 4 bases and J by 7 bases, with 13 bases between the two germline ends. This CDR3 spans 14 amino acids. The CDR3 region has the DNA TGTGCCAGTAGTACTCAGGGGAATGACGGGGAGCTGTTTTTT. Protein: CASSTQGNDGELFF.

The genes are TRBV7-2 and TRBJ1-2; 7 bases map to TRBD1. The junction had 7 bases not matched to a gene; V was cut back by 5 bases and J by 10 bases. The CDR3 has 12 residues. CDR1 and CDR2 (germline): SGHTA, FQGNSA. The CDR3 nucleotides are TGTGCCAGCAGCCAGTGGACAGGCACCTACACCTTC. It specifies CASSQWTGTYTF.

This clone has only one observation. The J gene is TRBJ2-1, the V gene TRBV7-9; TRBD2 aligns across 13 bases. The CDR3 extends over 16 amino acids. The V and J ends lost 6 bases and 6 bases, in that order; junction bases with no gene match: 8. Per the germline V gene, CDR1 is SEHNR and CDR2 is FQNEAQ (reference sequence). The CDR3: CASRTRTSGSLNEQFF. CDR3 sequence (DNA): TGTGCCAGCAGGACCAGGACTAGCGGGAGTCTCAATGAGCAGTTCTTC.

CDR3 protein: CASSLGGSNEKLFF. The CDR3 DNA follows: TGTGCCAGCTCCTTGGGGGGTAGTAATGAAAAACTGTTTTTT. The chain carries TRBV6-5 and TRBJ1-4, with a weak D call TRBD1 (5 bases). Germline CDR1 is MNHEY and CDR2 is SVGAGI. CDR3 length: 14 residues. Trimming stripped 8 bases from V and 4 bases from J, with 14 bases between.

The chain couples TRBV5-8 to TRBJ2-7; D may be TRBD2 (6 bases). Between the trimmed V and J ends, which lost 2 bases and 6 bases, there was a span of 18 bases. CDR3 length equals 15 residues. Germline loops: CDR1 SGHTS, CDR2 YDEGEE. The CDR3 DNA is TGTGCCAGCAGCTTCCGGGTTTCGGGAGTCGGCGAGCAGTACTTC. Its translation is CASSFRVSGVGEQYF.

A single count supports this clone. The V and J genes are TRBV28 and TRBJ2-7; 7 nucleotides agree with TRBD2. V shed 2 bases, J shed 2 bases, and the junction held 3 bases outside the gene matches. Germline CDR1 reads MDHEN; CDR2 reads SYDVKM. The CDR3 has 14 amino acids. The CDR3 DNA reads TGTGCCAGCAGTTTAATGGGGAGGGCCTACGAGCAGTACTTC. Its translation: CASSLMGRAYEQYF.

The CDR3 bases are TGCGCCAGCAGCTTTACCCGTCGGGATGTGTACTTC. Translation: CASSFTRRDVYF. This rearrangement joins TRBV5-1 to TRBJ2-7; tentative D call: TRBD2 (5 bases). With 2 bases removed from V and 12 bases from J, the gap between germline ends came to 15 bases. Germline V lookup: CDR1 SGHRS, CDR2 YFSETQ. This CDR3 is built from 12 residues.

This clone came up a few times. CDR3 loop: CASSQDSWQGAGGYTF. The CDR3 DNA sequence: TGCGCCAGCAGCCAAGATAGTTGGCAGGGGGCAGGTGGCTACACCTTC. The chain employs TRBV4-3 and TRBJ1-2, with TRBD1 identical over 8 bases. CDR1 and CDR2 from the germline V gene are LGHNA and YSLEER. The CDR3 consists of 16 residues. V was clipped by 0 bases and J by 7 bases; unmatched bases: 10.

The chain uses TRBV15 and TRBJ1-2; D perhaps matches TRBD1 (5 bases). Germline V gene sequence: CDR1 LNHNV, CDR2 YYDKDF (reference sequence). The germline V and J ends were trimmed by 2 bases and 3 bases, with 13 bases remaining between them. This CDR3 has 15 amino acids. Written as DNA, the CDR3 is TGTGCCACCAGCAGATCCTCAGGGAGGGACTATGGCTACACCTTC. This codes for CATSRSSGRDYGYTF.

This chain joins TRBV28 and TRBJ2-7; TRBD1 might be the D (5 bases). CDR1 is MDHEN and CDR2 is SYDVKM in the germline V gene. The V end lost 7 bases, the J end lost 2 bases, and 15 bases lay between the germline ends. The CDR3 sequence is 14 residues long. CDR3 DNA: TGTGCCAGCACCCAGGGCAGGACGCCCTACGAGCAGTACTTC. It yields the protein CASTQGRTPYEQYF.

V is TRBV5-1 and J is TRBJ2-1, with a possible D match to TRBD2 (6 bases). Germline V lookup: CDR1 SGHRS, CDR2 YFSETQ. The CDR3 totals 14 residues. V gave up 1 base and J gave up 5 bases, with 10 bases separating them. For the CDR3, the DNA is TGCGCCAGCAGCTTGCCTACGGGGGACAATGAGCAGTTCTTC. Its translation: CASSLPTGDNEQFF. The whole variable domain, filled in from reference TRBV5-1 and TRBJ2-1, reads KAGVTQTPRYLIKTRGQQVTLSCSPISGHRSVSWYQQTPGQGLQFLFEYFSETQRNKGNFPGRFSGRQFSNSRSEMNVSTLELGDSALYLCASSLPTGDNEQFFGPGTRLTVL.

The chain uses TRBV6-6 and TRBJ1-1, with 9 bases matching TRBD1. CDR3 length: 18 amino acids. Germline values: CDR1 MNHNY, CDR2 SVGAGI (reference sequence). With 5 bases clipped from V and 8 bases from J, the junction kept 21 bases outside the gene matches. In DNA, the CDR3 is TGTGCCAGCAGTCCGGGACAGGGCGCCGGAGGACGGCCGAAAGAAGCTTTCTTT. Its translation: CASSPGQGAGGRPKEAFF.

The chain uses TRBV27 and TRBJ2-3; 15 bases line up with TRBD2. The germline CDR1 and CDR2 sequences are MNHEY and SMNVEV (reference sequence). This CDR3 comprises 22 residues. V shed 2 bases, J shed 2 bases, and the junction held 17 bases outside the gene matches. The CDR3 reads CASSLPPPRTSGRAWPTDTQYF. The CDR3, as DNA: TGTGCCAGCAGTTTACCCCCGCCTCGGACTAGCGGGAGGGCCTGGCCCACAGATACGCAGTATTTT.

The chain couples TRBV30 to TRBJ2-7; D uncertain. V was shortened by 1 base and J by 5 bases, with 12 bases between the two germline ends. Germline loops: CDR1 GTSNPN, CDR2 SVGIG (reference sequence). CDR3 length equals 13 residues. The CDR3, as DNA: TGTGCCTGGAGTGAGAGCCTGGTACACGAGCAGTACTTC. Its protein is CAWSESLVHEQYF.